The T cell receptor beta chain under discussion was sequenced for a study of CD8+CD57+ T cells in acquired aplastic anemia. Overall study findings and caveats: With respect to CD8+ Simpson's diversity, patients and controls did not differ significantly.

This clonotype appeared once. Its specificity is not known. Both TCR beta VDJ combination and CDR3 sequence profiling were carried out. Genomic DNA was the template for this profiling. TCRdb re-derived calls from the reads in MiXCR, one entry per CDR3 protein. Of approximately 98,000 distinct CDR3 sequences in the sample, 55% to 80% were seen once. Sequencing involved patients with CD8+CD57+ cell expansion previously shown by flow cytometry. The CDR3 sequence is 11 residues long. V shed 4 bases and J shed 11 bases, with 14 bases lying between them. Germline lookup yields CDR1 DFQATT and CDR2 SNEGSKA (reference sequence).

The receptor was derived from a human donor with aplastic anemia. The chain carries TRBV20-1 and TRBJ1-1; D uncertain. Sequenced: sorted CD4+, CD8+, or CD8+CD57+ T cells (not recorded which) from PBMCs. The CDR3 sequence is CSATRESGAFF. CDR3 bases: TGCAGTGCTACCCGGGAATCGGGTGCTTTCTTT.